The sequence of this TCR beta chain was determined in a study of CD8 T cell repertoires and HIV-1 epitope variants (dated by TCRdb to about 2020). About the investigation overall: T cells were stimulated in separate culture wells with each of twenty-five peptides representing autologous and known Gag and Nef epitope variants. Three Gag epitope families and Nef HW9 and YT9 were included among the tested epitopes. A 1M T cell aliquot was kept as an uncultured baseline condition, separate from the approximately 80 T cell cultures. For approximately ten days the cultures were kept in IMDM with gentamicin, and on days 3 and 7 half of the media was changed with IL-2, IL-7 and IL-15 added. T cells were enriched using the EasySep Human T Cell Enrichment Kit and then co-cultured with an equal number of autologous T cell-negative cells acting as antigen-presenting cells. The control conditions were a CMV, EBV and flu peptide pool, the Ebola AY9 epitope as a negative control, and a well with no peptide. A total of more than 80 T cell cultures were run, with each culture condition done in triplicate except for one peptide, which was done in duplicate. What the study reported, not specific to this receptor: About 5 clonotypes recognized the Nef KF9 family and one clonotype recognized the HW9 family, while no responses to the TAALDMSHF plasma variant were seen. Of the nine antigen-specific TCR beta clonotypes identified, roughly 6 appeared cross-reactive for autologous or known escape epitope variants. The assay could identify only TCR beta chains and pointed to proliferation in response to antigen, not to T cell function or cytokine profile.

The immunoSEQ platform was used to sequence TCR beta CDR3 regions at survey depth. The QIAamp DNA micro kit was used to extract genomic DNA from every cultured and uncultured CD8+ T cell population. Per the original workflow: Samples with under 5,000 productive reads were excluded, and this exclusion removed about 7% of the 75 HIV peptide-stimulated cultures. A MANAFEST web app trimmed sequences to CDR3 and removed nonproductive sequences, CDR3s under 5 amino acids, and those not starting C or ending F/W. For a clonotype to count as antigen-specific, the clonotype had to expand relative to the no-peptide control in at least 2 of 3 replicates at FDR 0.01, and only within one epitope family. Specific clonotypes also needed at least fivefold higher frequency than in wells stimulated with peptides from other epitope families. The clones in this table, taken by TCRdb from immuneACCESS, are in-frame only. Not every clone is retained; where verified, under half of the shortfall comes from an unresolved V gene, and the cause of the rest is unknown. That table gives V, J and clone size, and the DNA gave D and trimming. Across this sample there are 6,000 or so clones, with 66% seen only once. The ten largest clones capture 43% of the sample.

The sample holds one count of this clone. What this receptor recognizes is not known. The record has no base qualities; no much larger clone is one base away. The EasySep Human CD8+ T Cell Enrichment Kit was used on day 10 to isolate CD8+ T cells from every culture. Input material: cultured CD8+ T cells derived from PBMCs. This clonotype originated in a male donor with HIV.

The DNA reads TGTGCCAGCAGTCTTGGAGGGGGATCACCCCTCCACTTT. The resulting protein is CASSLGGGSPLHF. The chain employs TRBV6-1 and TRBJ1-6; TRBD1 is a weak D gene call, 6 bases matching. CDR1 and CDR2, looked up from the germline V gene, are MNHNS and SASEGT. V sheds 5 bases and J sheds 10 bases, leaving 12 bases between their ends. The CDR3 spans 13 residues, from the cysteine through the phenylalanine. Kept here is only the CDR3 DNA, which spans 39 bases and is read in frame from base 1.